This is a list of T cell receptor beta chains from one sample in a study of T-cell memory formation after mild COVID-19. TCRdb reprocessed the 5' RACE reads with MiXCR, giving one entry per CDR3 protein. The sample lists around 250,000 distinct CDR3 sequences, 16% occurring once. Sequenced input: PBMCs or a T cell subset sorted from them (not recorded which). The receptors shown here come from a man aged 18 to 29 who had mild COVID-19 (a few samples of this study predate the infection). Cell type and time point are not known. Both conserved end residues are part of each CDR3. Fields, in order: V gene, clone size, D gene, J gene, CDR3 DNA, CDR3 protein. D genes are given only for firm matches. For some rows the clone size is stated as once, few or many, or as a class when expanded; others skip it.

TRBV29-1	few	TRBD1	TRBJ2-5	TGCAGCGTTGGCCGGGACAGGGATCAAGAGACCCAGTACTTC	CSVGRDRDQETQYF
TRBV9	NA	NA	TRBJ1-1	TGTGCCAGCAGCCCGCGAGAAGGGTTATACACTGAAGCTTTCTTT	CASSPREGLYTEAFF
TRBV7-2	few	NA	TRBJ1-1	TGTGCCAGCTCGTCCGTCCCCGGGAACACTGAAGCTTTCTTT	CASSSVPGNTEAFF
TRBV6-6	few	NA	TRBJ2-5	TGTGCCAGCAGTTACAGTCCTAGCGACCACCAGTACTTC	CASSYSPSDHQYF
TRBV7-9	many	NA	TRBJ2-1	TGTGCCAGCAGCTTCGGCTCCAATGAGCAGTTCTTC	CASSFGSNEQFF
TRBV7-9	many	NA	TRBJ2-5	TGTGCCAGCAGCTTCCCAGGACAAGAGACCCAGTACTTC	CASSFPGQETQYF
TRBV5-1	few	NA	TRBJ2-6	TGCGCCAGCAGCTTCAGAGGCGTCCTGAGCTCTGGGGCCAACGTCCTGACTTTC	CASSFRGVLSSGANVLTF
TRBV27	few	NA	TRBJ2-3	TGTGCCAGCAGACCTGGACAGAGAACCTCCACAGATACGCAGTATTTT	CASRPGQRTSTDTQYF
TRBV5-1	few	TRBD1	TRBJ1-1	TGCGCCAGCAGCTCGCGGGACAGGGCCACTGAAGCTTTCTTT	CASSSRDRATEAFF
TRBV5-1	NA	NA	TRBJ1-2	TGCGCCAGCAGGGCAGGGGTCTATGGCTACACCTTC	CASRAGVYGYTF
TRBV12-3/TRBV12-4	NA	NA	TRBJ2-1	TGTGCCAGCAGTTTAGCGCAACGGCTGAGTGAGCAGTTCTTC	CASSLAQRLSEQFF
TRBV7-9	NA	NA	TRBJ1-2	TGTGCCAGCAGCTCTTCCGGCTATGGCTACACCTTC	CASSSSGYGYTF
TRBV7-3	many	TRBD2	TRBJ2-3	TGTGCCAGCAGCTTAGGGAATAGCGGGGGGGGTAGCACAGATACGCAGTATTTT	CASSLGNSGGGSTDTQYF
TRBV3-1	few	NA	TRBJ1-6	TGTGCCAGCAGCCAAGCTCCGGGAGGGGAAACACCCCTCCACTTT	CASSQAPGGETPLHF
TRBV4-1	few	TRBD2	TRBJ2-1	TGCGCCAGCAGCCAAGATGGGGCCGTAGAGGTATCCCGGACTAGCGGGGGCAATGAGCAGTTCTTC	CASSQDGAVEVSRTSGGNEQFF
TRBV9	few	NA	TRBJ2-1	TGTGCCAGCAGCGTAGGTCAAGCGCTCAATGAGCAGTTCTTC	CASSVGQALNEQFF
TRBV24-1	few	TRBD1	TRBJ2-1	TGTGCCACCAGTGATTACTCTTCGACAGGGAAGAATGAGCAGTTCTTC	CATSDYSSTGKNEQFF
TRBV20-1	NA	NA	TRBJ1-1	TGCAGTGCTAGTCGTCCAGACCAGACGTCGGCTTTCTTT	CSASRPDQTSAFF
TRBV12-3/TRBV12-4	NA	NA	TRBJ1-3	TGTGCCAGCAGTTTGGGGATCCACTCTGGAAACACCATATATTTT	CASSLGIHSGNTIYF
TRBV6-5	NA	TRBD2	TRBJ2-3	TGTGCCAGCAGTTACTCAGCGGGGGCGTTGGATACGCAGTATTTT	CASSYSAGALDTQYF
TRBV7-9	NA	TRBD1	TRBJ2-1	TGTGCCAGCAGCACCAGGGGGCAATACAATGAGCAGTTCTTC	CASSTRGQYNEQFF
TRBV5-1	many	TRBD1	TRBJ2-1	TGCGCCAGCAGCTTGGACAGGGGGCGTTACAATGAGCAGTTCTTC	CASSLDRGRYNEQFF
TRBV11-2	NA	NA	TRBJ1-4	TGTGCCAGCAGCTTAGCAGCGGGGGTCAGAGAAAAACTGTTTTTT	CASSLAAGVREKLFF
TRBV6-5	few	NA	TRBJ1-5	TGTGCCAGCAGTTACTCGAGGGGGCAGCCCCAGCATTTT	CASSYSRGQPQHF
TRBV19	few	TRBD1	TRBJ1-1	TGTGCCAGTAGCTACCGGGGACAGCCGAGGGACACTGAAGCTTTCTTT	CASSYRGQPRDTEAFF
TRBV5-1	few	NA	TRBJ2-2	TGCGCCAGCAGCAGCTCCGGGCCCCCGAACACCGGGGAGCTGTTTTTT	CASSSSGPPNTGELFF
TRBV9	once	NA	TRBJ1-2	TGTGCCAGCTTCAGAGGGGGGACTGGTGGCTACACCTTC	CASFRGGTGGYTF
TRBV4-3	many	NA	TRBJ2-2	TGCGCCAGCAGCCAAGAAAACAGAAACACCGGGGAGCTGTTTTTT	CASSQENRNTGELFF
TRBV12-3/TRBV12-4	NA	TRBD1	TRBJ2-2	TGTGCCAGCAGTGCCGGGACAGGGCGAACCGGGGAGCTGTTTTTT	CASSAGTGRTGELFF
TRBV7-9	NA	TRBD2	TRBJ2-5	TGTGCCAGCAGCTTACGAGCCGGGGGGGCTTGGGAGACCCAGTACTTC	CASSLRAGGAWETQYF
TRBV15	few	NA	TRBJ1-6	TGTGCCACCAGCAGAGAGGGCGGATCGTATAATTCACCCCTCCACTTT	CATSREGGSYNSPLHF